Below are 28 T cell receptor beta chains sequenced from a single sample in a study of early T cells in non-severe SARS-CoV-2 infection. In TCRdb, the 5' RACE reads were re-called with MiXCR into one record per CDR3 protein. The repertoire has roughly 26,000 distinct CDR3 sequences, roughly 5% of them found once; the top ten carry 4%. The sample comprised whole blood. The receptors derive from an adult who was a healthcare worker with PCR-confirmed SARS-CoV-2 infection or an uninfected control (not recorded which).

In its sample, this clonotype was seen many times. The V and J genes are TRBV7-9 and TRBJ1-5; D unclear. V lost 5 bases and J lost 3, with 14 bases in between. This CDR3 has 15 amino acids. Per the germline V gene, CDR1 is SEHNR and CDR2 is FQNEAQ (reference sequence). The CDR3 is CASSVGESINQPQHF. In DNA, the CDR3 is TGTGCCAGCAGCGTCGGCGAATCAATCAATCAGCCCCAGCATTTT.

Many counts were recorded for this clonotype. The chain has TRBV11-2 and TRBJ2-7; 9 positions agree with TRBD1. This CDR3 region has 16 residues. CDR1 is SGHAT, CDR2 FQNNGV, per germline. The junction had 12 bases not matched to a gene; V was cut back by 4 bases and J by 5 bases. The DNA of the CDR3 is TGTGCCAGCAGCTCTAACAGGGGGCATCACGATAACGAGCAGTACTTC. Amino acids: CASSSNRGHHDNEQYF.

The sample holds many counts of this clonotype. V and J are TRBV6-5 and TRBJ1-4; weak D call: TRBD1 (6 bases). Trimming pared 0 bases from V and 6 bases from J, leaving 17 bases between. Germline V CDR1 and CDR2: MNHEY, SVGAGI. This CDR3 spans 17 amino acids. The CDR3 sequence: CASSYSMLGGRDEKLFF. DNA for the CDR3: TGTGCCAGCAGTTACTCGATGCTTGGGGGGCGGGATGAAAAACTGTTTTTT.

This clonotype was recorded many times. The chain carries TRBV27 and TRBJ2-3, with D possibly being TRBD2 (6 bases). The V end was cut by 2 bases, the J end by 1 base, with 13 bases between. The CDR3 is 16 residues long. Germline V gene data show CDR1 as MNHEY and CDR2 as SMNVEV (reference sequence). DNA of the CDR3: TGTGCCAGCAGTTTAAGTCCAGCGGGTGGCACAGATACGCAGTATTTT. Translating gives CASSLSPAGGTDTQYF.

This clonotype was recorded many times. The chain links TRBV9 to TRBJ2-3; no firm D call. Germline values: CDR1 SGDLS, CDR2 YYNGEE. The CDR3 covers 13 residues. Trimming removed 5 bases at V and 4 bases at J, with 11 bases between. The CDR3 sequence: CASSRGGADTQYF. The CDR3 DNA follows: TGTGCCAGCAGTCGCGGTGGGGCAGATACGCAGTATTTT.

The rearrangement links TRBV11-2 to TRBJ1-5, with a tentative D call TRBD1 (6 bases). The CDR3 runs to 13 residues. Per the germline V gene, CDR1 is SGHAT and CDR2 is FQNNGV. V was trimmed by 3 bases and J by 4 bases, leaving 7 bases between them. The CDR3 DNA reads as TGTGCCAGCAGCTTGGACAGAAATCAGCCCCAGCATTTT. Protein sequence: CASSLDRNQPQHF. Drawing the rest from reference TRBV11-2 and TRBJ1-5, the complete variable domain is EAGVAQSPRYKIIEKRQSVAFWCNPISGHATLYWYQQILGQGPKLLIQFQNNGVVDDSQLPKDRFSAERLKGVDSTLKIQPAKLEDSAVYLCASSLDRNQPQHFGDGTRLSIL.

The sample holds many counts of this clonotype. The gene calls are TRBV4-1 and TRBJ2-7; D remains unclear. The CDR3 covers 14 residues. Trimming stripped 1 base from V and 5 bases from J, with 12 bases between. Germline V gene data show CDR1 as MGHRA and CDR2 as YSYEKL. The CDR3 DNA follows: TGCGCCAGCAGCCAAGCTCAGGTTTTCGACGAGCAGTACTTC. Translating gives CASSQAQVFDEQYF.

This clonotype was found a few times. The chain is built from TRBV12-5 and TRBJ2-2; D unresolved. CDR1 is LGHNT, CDR2 FRNRAP, per germline. CDR3 length: 15 amino acids. Trimming removed 3 bases from V and 0 bases from J, with 8 bases in between. CDR3 region: CASGFVLTNTGELFF. The CDR3 coding sequence is TGTGCTAGTGGTTTTGTGCTAACGAACACCGGGGAGCTGTTTTTT.

At least ten counts were recorded for this clonotype. The J gene is TRBJ2-5, the V gene TRBV7-9; 9 nucleotides match TRBD2. Germline CDR1 is SEHNR and CDR2 is FQNEAQ (reference sequence). Trimming took 5 bases from V and 4 from J; bases not matched to a gene: 11. The CDR3 has 16 residues. CDR3 in DNA: TGTGCCAGCAGCCCCCGCGGTAGCGGGGGCATAGAGACCCAGTACTTC. It encodes CASSPRGSGGIETQYF.

In this sample, this clonotype turned up many times. The chain has TRBV19 and TRBJ1-4, with D maybe TRBD1 (5 bases). This CDR3 region has 16 residues. CDR1 and CDR2 from the germline V gene are LNHDA and SQIVND (reference sequence). Between the trimmed V and J ends, which lost 6 bases and 0 bases, there was a span of 14 bases. In nucleotides, the CDR3 is TGTGCCAGTAGGCCCCGGGGCCTAGCAACTAATGAAAAACTGTTTTTT. Translated: CASRPRGLATNEKLFF. The full variable domain, with the rest looked up from reference TRBV19 and TRBJ1-4, is DGGITQSPKYLFRKEGQNVTLSCEQNLNHDAMYWYRQDPGQGLRLIYYSQIVNDFQKGDIAEGYSVSREKKESFPLTVTSAQKNPTAFYLCASRPRGLATNEKLFFGSGTQLSVL.

Sample share makes this clonotype medium-sized. This chain uses TRBV11-2 with TRBJ1-4; tentatively, D is TRBD1 (5 bases). V lost 2 bases to trimming and J lost 8 bases, with 15 bases between them. The germline gives CDR1 SGHAT, CDR2 FQNNGV. The CDR3 is made up of 15 amino acids. In DNA, the CDR3 is TGTGCCAGCAGCTTAACCCCCGGGACCGGAGAAAAACTGTTTTTT. Its translation is CASSLTPGTGEKLFF.

This chain uses TRBV3-1 with TRBJ2-3; 7 nucleotides agree with TRBD1. CDR1 and CDR2 from the germline V gene are LGHDT and YNNKEL (reference sequence). The CDR3 runs to 12 residues. V lost 3 bases, J lost 6 bases, and 0 bases stayed unmatched. DNA for the CDR3: TGTGCCAGCAGCCAGGACAGGGATACGCAGTATTTT. It codes for CASSQDRDTQYF.

This clonotype ranks as medium-sized. This rearrangement joins TRBV4-1 to TRBJ2-5; weak D call: TRBD1 (5 bases). The CDR3 extends over 13 amino acids. In germline, CDR1 is MGHRA, CDR2 YSYEKL. V lost 1 base and J lost 4, with 7 bases in between. CDR3 protein: CASSQVQGETQYF. For the CDR3, the DNA is TGCGCCAGCAGCCAAGTTCAGGGAGAGACCCAGTACTTC.

V is TRBV19 and J is TRBJ1-5, with D possibly being TRBD1 (5 bases). Trimming took off 8 bases at V and 4 bases at J, with 15 bases between the two ends. Germline V gives CDR1 LNHDA, CDR2 SQIVND (reference sequence). This CDR3 is 14 amino acids long. CDR3 region: CASEIGGANQPQHF. In nucleotides, the CDR3 is TGTGCCAGTGAAATCGGGGGAGCAAATCAGCCCCAGCATTTT.

This clonotype was recorded many times. V and J are TRBV20-1 and TRBJ2-3; TRBD2 matches 11 bases. Germline-derived CDR1 and CDR2 are DFQATT and SNEGSKA (reference sequence). V gave up 6 bases and J gave up 6 bases; unmatched junction bases: 5. This CDR3 comprises 13 residues. The CDR3 nucleotides read TGCAGTGCCGCTAGCGGGGGGCGGGATACGCAGTATTTT. This sequence encodes CSAASGGRDTQYF.

This clonotype was seen ten or more times. V usage is TRBV29-1 and J usage is TRBJ2-7; 9 nucleotides align to TRBD1. Germline trimming cut 5 bases from V and 5 bases from J; bases unmatched to any gene: 1. Germline CDR1 reads SQVTM; CDR2 reads ANQGSEA. The CDR3 is 11 residues long. The CDR3 nucleotides read TGCAGCGTTCGGACAGGGGACGAGCAGTACTTC. Amino acid sequence: CSVRTGDEQYF.

The V gene is TRBV11-2, the J gene TRBJ1-1; 9 nucleotides agree with TRBD1. Unmatched junction bases numbered 3, after V lost 1 base and J lost 6 bases. CDR1 SGHAT and CDR2 FQNNGV come from the germline V gene. The CDR3 is 14 amino acids. CDR3 sequence reads: CASSLGTGDAEAFF. The DNA for the CDR3 is TGTGCCAGCAGCTTAGGGACAGGGGATGCTGAAGCTTTCTTT. The complete variable domain, with remaining parts taken from reference TRBV11-2 and TRBJ1-1, reads EAGVAQSPRYKIIEKRQSVAFWCNPISGHATLYWYQQILGQGPKLLIQFQNNGVVDDSQLPKDRFSAERLKGVDSTLKIQPAKLEDSAVYLCASSLGTGDAEAFFGQGTRLTVV.

This clonotype was observed at least ten times. The CDR3 loop is CASSFTSGGDNEQFF. The CDR3 nucleotides are TGTGCCAGCAGCTTCACTAGCGGGGGGGACAATGAGCAGTTCTTC. The chain joins TRBV7-2 to TRBJ2-1, with 13 positions matching TRBD2. Germline V gene data show CDR1 as SGHTA and CDR2 as FQGNSA. V dropped 3 bases and J dropped 5; count of bases not matched to a gene: 1. The CDR3 has 15 residues.

This clonotype has just a few counts. The chain combines TRBV7-2 with TRBJ2-1; 10 bases line up with TRBD1. The CDR3 runs 18 residues. Losses at the gene ends were 2 bases for V and 0 bases for J; bases not matched to a gene: 7. CDR1 is SGHTA and CDR2 is FQGNSA in the germline V gene. CDR3 residues: CASSLNGQGESSYNEQFF. The CDR3 DNA follows: TGTGCCAGCAGCTTAAACGGACAGGGGGAAAGCTCCTACAATGAGCAGTTCTTC.

By its share, this clonotype is medium-sized. This chain connects TRBV11-2 to TRBJ2-3, with D uncertain. Per the germline V gene, CDR1 is SGHAT and CDR2 is FQNNGV. The CDR3 has 15 residues. V was shortened by 5 bases and J by 0 bases, with 12 bases between the two germline ends. CDR3 sequence: CASSPSPTSTDTQYF. DNA of the CDR3: TGTGCCAGCAGCCCAAGCCCGACTAGCACAGATACGCAGTATTTT.

This clonotype was observed at least ten times. V is TRBV20-1 and J is TRBJ2-7, with 8 bases matching TRBD2. The V and J ends lost 3 bases and 9 bases, in that order; junction bases with no gene match: 7. Germline V CDR1 and CDR2: DFQATT, SNEGSKA (reference sequence). There are 12 residues in the CDR3. Here the CDR3 DNA reads TGCAGTGCTAGCCGAAGCGGGGGCTCGCAGTACTTC. Translated: CSASRSGGSQYF.

The gene calls are TRBV6-5 and TRBJ1-6, with D possibly being TRBD1 (5 bases). V shed 0 bases and J shed 6 bases, with 12 bases lying between them. The CDR3 extends over 16 amino acids. The V gene's germline CDR1 is MNHEY and CDR2 SVGAGI. CDR3 sequence reads: CASSYSGASGNSPLHF. The CDR3 coding sequence is TGTGCCAGCAGTTACTCAGGGGCCTCTGGTAATTCACCCCTCCACTTT.

This clonotype was recorded a few times. This rearrangement joins TRBV7-2 to TRBJ2-3, with D possibly being TRBD1 (5 bases). The CDR3 contains 19 residues. Per germline, CDR1 SGHTA and CDR2 FQGNSA. Trimming shortened V by 5 bases and J by 0 bases, and 24 bases separated the two germline ends. DNA of the CDR3: TGTGCCAGCAGCCCCGAGGCGGAGATCTGGACACTTAGCACAGATACGCAGTATTTT. It translates to CASSPEAEIWTLSTDTQYF.

This clonotype was picked up many times. The rearrangement uses TRBV7-2 and TRBJ1-1; unclear D gene. CDR3 length equals 13 residues. Germline V CDR1 and CDR2: SGHTA, FQGNSA. The ends were cut back, 5 bases at V and 1 base at J, with 8 bases in the middle. The CDR3 nucleotides read TGTGCCAGCAGCCGCCAATGGAACACTGAAGCTTTCTTT. Amino acids: CASSRQWNTEAFF.

By share, this clonotype counts as medium-sized. This chain links TRBV20-1 with TRBJ1-6, with D possibly being TRBD1 (5 bases). Per the germline V gene, CDR1 is DFQATT and CDR2 is SNEGSKA (reference sequence). The V gene lost 0 bases and the J gene lost 6 bases, with 12 bases spanning the gap. The length of the CDR3 is 15 residues. The CDR3 coding sequence is TGCAGTGCTAGAGATAGGGGTCCCACTAATTCACCCCTCCACTTT. Residues: CSARDRGPTNSPLHF.

This clonotype was picked up a small number of times. The CDR3 protein is CASSQEAGGPTDTQYF. DNA of the CDR3: TGCGCCAGCAGCCAGGAAGCGGGGGGGCCCACAGATACGCAGTATTTT. The genes are TRBV4-3 and TRBJ2-3, with 10 bases that match TRBD2. This CDR3 contains 16 residues. Losses at the gene ends were 3 bases for V and 2 bases for J; bases not matched to a gene: 5. The germline CDR1 and CDR2 sequences are LGHNA and YSLEER.

Many counts were recorded for this clonotype. The V and J genes are TRBV29-1 and TRBJ1-3; 7 positions match TRBD1. The CDR3 sequence is 14 residues long. The J segment lost 0 bases and the V segment lost 6 bases, leaving 5 bases of the junction unmatched. Germline loops: CDR1 SQVTM, CDR2 ANQGSEA. The CDR3 coding sequence is TGCAGCGTGACAGGGACTAACTCTGGAAACACCATATATTTT. As protein: CSVTGTNSGNTIYF.

This clonotype has a count of ten or more. The chain recombines TRBV11-2 with TRBJ1-4, with D unclear. Germline assignment: CDR1 SGHAT and CDR2 FQNNGV. The CDR3 covers 12 residues. V shed 1 base and J shed 8 bases, with 5 bases lying between them. CDR3 residues: CASSLVKEKLFF. CDR3 bases: TGTGCCAGCAGCTTAGTGAAGGAAAAACTGTTTTTT.